This note documents a single T cell receptor beta chain sequence. The target antigen is unknown. This sample is part of a study of identical twins. Study-wide points: In beta out-of-frame sequences, the excess sharing between twins was weaker. These conclusions were based on statistical analysis (cross-sectional, not following the same donors).

The CDR3 covers 16 residues. Germline V gene lookup returns CDR1 SGHVS and CDR2 FQNEAQ. V gave up 5 bases and J gave up 2 bases; unmatched junction bases: 8. MiXCR was run by TCRdb on the 5' RACE reads, yielding one entry per CDR3 protein. The repertoire holds hundreds of thousands of distinct CDR3 sequences, with more than 9% as singletons. This sample also appeared in a second study, on yellow fever vaccine responses in identical twins.

The sample was PBMCs. The rearrangement uses TRBV7-8 and TRBJ2-3, with 9 bases that match TRBD1. The sequence was obtained from a woman aged 18 to 35 in good health. The CDR3 here is CASSPWDRESTDTQYF. The CDR3 bases are TGTGCCAGCAGCCCGTGGGACAGGGAGTCCACAGATACGCAGTATTTT.